This T cell receptor (beta chain) was captured in a study of PD-L1 blockade in urothelial cancer. Across the study: Samples of blood were analyzed 3 weeks (second dose) and 6 weeks after treatment start.

Clones were sequenced by immunoSEQ multiplex PCR, and TCRdb holds only the in-frame ones, with some missing. This sample has roughly 100,000 clones, with around four fifths found just once. Trimming took 5 bases from V and 3 from J; bases not matched to a gene: 10. Germline CDR1 reads SGHAT; CDR2 reads FQNNGV. CDR3 length equals 15 residues. Time point of the sample: peripheral blood 6 weeks after treatment start. The TCR originated in a man aged 65 to 85 with urothelial cancer. The sequencing here drew on PBMCs, taken around atezolizumab (anti-PD-L1) treatment. V gene TRBV11-2 combines with J gene TRBJ2-7; 7 nucleotides line up with TRBD1. CDR3 in amino acids: CASSQDPGQHYEQYF. In DNA form, the CDR3 reads TGTGCCAGCAGCCAAGACCCGGGACAGCACTACGAGCAGTACTTC.